Presented here are 14 T cell receptor beta chains from one specimen sequenced in a study of regulatory T cells in long-lasting Graves disease. CDR3 regions were amplified by Arm-PCR using iRepertoire HTBI primers to build TCR beta libraries. Via MiXCR, TCRdb re-called the multiplex PCR reads, giving one row per CDR3 protein. The table has about 420,000 distinct CDR3 sequences, less than 20% seen once. Time point specified: newly diagnosed GD, antithyroid drugs for less than 3 months. PBMCs provided the RNA from which the TCR library was made. The sample was also reused in another study, on T cells in Graves' hyperthyroidism and ophthalmopathy.

Material: peripheral blood mononuclear cells (PBMCs), obtained at new diagnosis, from a patient treated with antithyroid drugs. The receptors stem from a woman between 18 and 30 years old with Graves disease.

The table lists this clonotype with many counts. This sequence joins TRBV6-1 and TRBJ2-3; 11 bases fit TRBD2. CDR1 is MNHNS, CDR2 SASEGT, per germline. The CDR3 length is 16 residues. V lost 4 bases and J lost 0; bases outside the gene matches: 3. In DNA, the CDR3 is TGTGCCAGCAGTGGGCTAGCGGGAGGAAGCACAGATACGCAGTATTTT. It codes for CASSGLAGGSTDTQYF.

This clonotype was observed a handful of times. CDR3 bases: TGTGCCAGCAGTTACGGGCTGACAGGAGATCGAAACACCATATATTTT. It codes for CASSYGLTGDRNTIYF. The gene calls are TRBV6-2 or TRBV6-3 and TRBJ1-3; possibly TRBD1 for D (6 bases). The CDR3 covers 16 residues. Deletions cut 2 bases from V and 5 bases from J, with 16 bases between. CDR1 and CDR2 from the germline V gene are MNHEY and SVGEGT.

There are many counts of this clonotype. V gene TRBV30 combines with J gene TRBJ1-4; a possible D gene is TRBD1 (5 bases). The CDR3 totals 14 residues. The germline V gene encodes CDR1 GTSNPN and CDR2 SVGIG (reference sequence). V lost 0 bases and J lost 8, with 13 bases in between. In nucleotides, the CDR3 is TGTGCCTGGAGTGTGGGCAGGGATGGCGAAAAACTGTTTTTT. It specifies CAWSVGRDGEKLFF.

Ten or more counts support this clonotype. Here the CDR3 DNA reads TGCGCCAGCAGTGATTTTGGACTAGCCCCGTACTTC. This translates into CASSDFGLAPYF. The gene calls are TRBV10-1 and TRBJ2-7; 8 positions agree with TRBD2. The CDR3 consists of 12 residues. V lost 3 bases to trimming and J lost 12 bases; unmatched junction nucleotides: 7. Germline CDR1 reads WNHNN; CDR2 reads SYGVQD (reference sequence).

The chain is built from TRBV5-1 and TRBJ2-5; weak D call: TRBD2 (6 bases). This CDR3 spans 13 amino acids. Germline lookup yields CDR1 SGHRS and CDR2 YFSETQ. Trimming stripped 6 bases from V and 2 bases from J, with 11 bases between. CDR3 protein: CASTLGGQETQYF. The CDR3, as DNA: TGCGCCAGCACCCTCGGGGGTCAAGAGACCCAGTACTTC.

The J gene is TRBJ2-1, the V gene TRBV11-3, with 9 bases that match TRBD1. Germline-derived CDR1 and CDR2 are SGHNT and YENEEA. The CDR3 runs to 14 residues. J gave up 7 bases and V 3 bases, and 4 bases lay outside the gene matches. CDR3 sequence (DNA): TGTGCCAGCAGCTTGATGGGACAGGGAAATGAGCAGTTCTTC. Protein sequence: CASSLMGQGNEQFF.

This clonotype was found many times. V gene TRBV28 combines with J gene TRBJ1-4; possible D gene TRBD1, 5 bases. CDR3 length equals 13 residues. Trimming cost V 1 base and J 8 bases, with 8 bases left between them. Per the germline V gene, CDR1 is MDHEN and CDR2 is SYDVKM. This CDR3 is CASSLSQEEKLFF. In DNA, the CDR3 is TGTGCCAGCAGTTTATCACAGGAAGAAAAACTGTTTTTT. The full variable domain, rest sourced from reference TRBV28 and TRBJ1-4, is DVKVTQSSRYLVKRTGEKVFLECVQDMDHENMFWYRQDPGLGLRLIYFSYDVKMKEKGDIPEGYSVSREKKERFSLILESASTNQTSMYLCASSLSQEEKLFFGSGTQLSVL.

The rearrangement uses TRBV30 and TRBJ2-1; D uncertain. Trimming shortened V by 2 bases and J by 5 bases, and 7 bases separated the two germline ends. The CDR3 totals 12 residues. Germline loops: CDR1 GTSNPN, CDR2 SVGIG (reference sequence). The CDR3 DNA is TGTGCCTGGAGTCCCGACCACAATGAGCAGTTCTTC. It encodes CAWSPDHNEQFF.

This rearrangement joins TRBV9 to TRBJ2-5; weak D call: TRBD1 (5 bases). This CDR3 is built from 14 residues. Germline CDR1 is SGDLS and CDR2 is YYNGEE. The V and J ends lost 3 bases and 3 bases respectively, with 12 bases between them. The CDR3 nucleotides are TGTGCCAGCAGCGAGGGGAAACGTAAAGAGACCCAGTACTTC. This codes for CASSEGKRKETQYF.

This clonotype was observed a handful of times. V gene TRBV6-1 combines with J gene TRBJ2-7, with 13 bases lining up with TRBD2. CDR1 is MNHNS, CDR2 SASEGT, per germline. This CDR3 is built from 17 residues. J gave up 4 bases and V 3 bases, and 9 bases lay outside the gene matches. CDR3 in amino acids: CASSDPGWTSGSYEQYF. The CDR3 bases are TGTGCCAGCAGTGACCCCGGTTGGACTAGCGGGAGTTACGAGCAGTACTTC.

Ten or more counts support this clonotype. This sequence joins TRBV6-9 and TRBJ2-1, with D possibly being TRBD2 (6 bases). Trimming removed 3 bases from V and 0 bases from J, with 15 bases in between. The germline gives CDR1 MNHGY, CDR2 SVAAGI. The CDR3 contains 17 residues. The CDR3 sequence: CASSYISGSDSYNEQFF. CDR3 DNA sequence: TGTGCCAGCAGTTACATTTCCGGGAGCGACTCCTACAATGAGCAGTTCTTC.

This clonotype was observed many times. The chain joins TRBV5-5 to TRBJ2-7; 7 bases are shared with TRBD1. This CDR3 is 14 amino acids long. CDR1 SGHKS and CDR2 YYEKEE come from the germline V gene (reference sequence). V was clipped by 4 bases and J by 0 bases; unmatched bases: 4. CDR3 sequence (DNA): TGTGCCAGCAGCGGGACAGAGGCCTCCTACGAGCAGTACTTC. It specifies CASSGTEASYEQYF.

In regard to this clonotype: A much larger clonotype is one base distant, so this may be a read error. The chain couples TRBV7-2 to TRBJ2-1; 8 nucleotides align to TRBD1. The CDR3 is 17 amino acids. CDR1 is SGHTA, CDR2 FQGNSA, per germline. CDR3 DNA sequence: TGTGCCAGAAGCTCCCAGTCCAGGGGGCTGCCCTACAATGAGCAGTTCTTC. It translates to CARSSQSRGLPYNEQFF.

This clonotype was counted at least ten times. The chain links TRBV30 to TRBJ1-3, with D possibly TRBD1 on 6 matching bases. The germline V gene encodes CDR1 GTSNPN and CDR2 SVGIG (reference sequence). This CDR3 has 16 residues. Trimming cost V 2 bases and J 5 bases, with 19 bases left between them. The DNA for the CDR3 is TGTGCCTGGAGTAAGGGGACAACAGGGCGAAGAAACACCATATATTTT. Residues: CAWSKGTTGRRNTIYF.